These 22 T cell receptor beta chains originate from one sample sequenced in a study of blood T cell repertoires in COVID-19. Assay: immunoSEQ multiplex PCR; the TCRdb copy retains only in-frame clones and omits some. The table shows around 68,000 clones, with 70% to 85% occurring only once. The sequenced sample was peripheral blood. The origin of the receptors is a man older than 75 with active COVID-19.

This clone was found once. The CDR3 bases are TGTGCCAGCGTCGGTACAGCGGGAGGTACAGATACGCAGTATTTT. It is translated as CASVGTAGGTDTQYF. This chain uses TRBV6-5 with TRBJ2-3; 9 positions agree with TRBD2. The CDR3 length is 15 residues. V shed 8 bases, J shed 3 bases, and the junction held 9 bases outside the gene matches. Germline CDR1 reads MNHEY; CDR2 reads SVGAGI.

This clone ranks as medium-sized (0.01 to 0.1%). This chain uses TRBV11-2 with TRBJ2-2, with TRBD2 matching 8 bases. Germline CDR1 is SGHAT and CDR2 is FQNNGV. Trimming cost V 0 bases and J 5 bases; bases outside gene matches: 11. The CDR3 loop spans 18 amino acids. The DNA for the CDR3 is TGTGCCAGCAGCTTAGACCCTAGCGGGTCGCTGGCTACCGGGGAGCTGTTTTTT. Translated, it gives CASSLDPSGSLATGELFF.

The chain links TRBV2 to TRBJ1-1; D is ambiguous. Germline loops: CDR1 SNHLY, CDR2 FYNNEI. Between the trimmed V and J ends, which lost 8 bases and 0 bases, there was a span of 13 bases. This CDR3 contains 14 residues. Here the CDR3 DNA reads TGTGCCAGCCTTATGGAGTCGATGAACACTGAAGCTTTCTTT. Protein: CASLMESMNTEAFF.

The rearrangement uses TRBV3-1 (or the pseudogene TRBV3-2) and TRBJ2-5; TRBD2 agrees at 12 bases. The CDR3 is made up of 17 amino acids. The J segment lost 5 bases and the V segment lost 4 bases, leaving 11 bases of the junction unmatched. The V gene's germline CDR1 is LGHDT and CDR2 YNNKEL (reference sequence). CDR3 sequence: CASSPTSGGHHGETQYF. DNA for the CDR3: TGTGCCAGCAGCCCCACTAGCGGGGGGCACCATGGGGAGACCCAGTACTTC.

This clone has just one count. This rearrangement joins TRBV3-1 (or the pseudogene TRBV3-2) to TRBJ1-1; D is unresolved. The length of the CDR3 is 13 residues. Trimming removed 1 base from V and 6 bases from J, with 9 bases in between. CDR1 and CDR2 (germline): LGHDT, YNNKEL (reference sequence). CDR3 region: CASSQVSVAEAFF. CDR3 sequence (DNA): TGTGCCAGCAGCCAAGTTTCGGTGGCTGAAGCTTTCTTT.

This CDR3 reads CASSPRQGSSYNEQFF. The CDR3 DNA sequence: TGTGCCAGTAGTCCGCGACAGGGTAGCTCCTACAATGAGCAGTTCTTC. The chain is built from TRBV19 and TRBJ2-1; 7 bases are shared with TRBD1. Looked up from germline, CDR1 is LNHDA and CDR2 is SQIVND (reference sequence). J gave up 0 bases and V 5 bases, and 7 bases lay outside the gene matches. The CDR3 length is 16 residues.

The chain employs TRBV4-3 and TRBJ2-6, with D unresolved. In germline, CDR1 is LGHNA, CDR2 YSLEER. Between the trimmed V and J ends, which lost 0 bases and 0 bases, there was a span of 3 bases. The CDR3 contains 15 residues. The CDR3 nucleotides are TGCGCCAGCAGCCAAGATCACTCTGGGGCCAACGTCCTGACTTTC. Residues: CASSQDHSGANVLTF.

V gene TRBV3-1 (or the pseudogene TRBV3-2) combines with J gene TRBJ1-1, with D perhaps TRBD1 (5 bases). The ends were cut back, 0 bases at V and 11 bases at J, with 16 bases in the middle. Germline CDR1 and CDR2: LGHDT and YNNKEL (reference sequence). The length of the CDR3 is 14 residues. CDR3 coding DNA: TGTGCCAGCAGCCAAGAGGGAGGGACCCGGAGGGCTTTCTTT. It specifies CASSQEGGTRRAFF.

The rearrangement links TRBV10-3 to TRBJ1-6, with 9 bases aligning to TRBD1. V dropped 2 bases and J dropped 9; count of bases not matched to a gene: 2. CDR1 and CDR2 (germline): ENHRY, SYGVKD. The CDR3 runs 14 residues. The CDR3 reads CAISEGTGISPLHF. DNA for the CDR3: TGTGCCATCAGTGAGGGGACAGGGATTTCACCCCTCCACTTT.

The V and J genes are TRBV10-3 and TRBJ1-5; possible D gene TRBD1, 6 bases. V lost 0 bases and J 3 bases, leaving 9 bases between the germline ends. The germline CDR1 and CDR2 sequences are ENHRY and SYGVKD. The CDR3 contains 15 residues. The CDR3 DNA reads TGTGCCATCAGTGAGTCGGCAGGGGTCAATCAGCCCCAGCATTTT. It codes for CAISESAGVNQPQHF.

V usage is TRBV29-1 and J usage is TRBJ1-2; 9 positions match TRBD1. The CDR3 sequence is 18 residues long. The germline CDR1 and CDR2 sequences are SQVTM and ANQGSEA. The V and J ends lost 4 bases and 1 base, in that order; junction bases with no gene match: 16. DNA for the CDR3: TGCAGCGTTGGGGGCGACAGGGGGGACACCCAAGATAACTATGGCTACACCTTC. Amino acid sequence: CSVGGDRGDTQDNYGYTF.

The J gene is TRBJ2-3, the V gene TRBV27; 10 nucleotides agree with TRBD2. The germline V gene has CDR1 MNHEY and CDR2 SMNVEV (reference sequence). The V gene end was trimmed by 3 bases and the J gene end by 6 bases; junction bases not matched to a gene: 9. CDR3 size: 16 residues. The CDR3 bases are TGTGCCAGCAGTTTGTCCAGCGGGGGGGCTCGGGATACGCAGTATTTT. As protein: CASSLSSGGARDTQYF.

J is TRBJ2-1 and V is TRBV7-3, with a weak D call TRBD2 (6 bases). The CDR3 is 17 amino acids. V was clipped by 5 bases and J by 0 bases, with 17 bases between them. Germline V gives CDR1 SGHTA, CDR2 FQGTGA. This CDR3 is CASSPEPRGSSYNEQFF. The DNA for the CDR3 is TGTGCCAGCAGCCCAGAGCCACGGGGGTCCTCCTACAATGAGCAGTTCTTC.

V is TRBV4-2 and J is TRBJ2-5; 12 positions match TRBD1. Germline loops: CDR1 LGHNA, CDR2 YNFKEQ. This CDR3 has 16 amino acids. V lost 4 bases and J lost 3; bases outside the gene matches: 6. CDR3 amino acids: CASSRPGTGGEETQYF. The DNA of the CDR3 is TGTGCCAGCAGCCGACCTGGGACAGGGGGCGAAGAGACCCAGTACTTC.

The rearrangement joins TRBV28 to TRBJ2-3; TRBD2 matches at 7 bases. Germline CDR1 reads MDHEN; CDR2 reads SYDVKM. This CDR3 is built from 16 residues. V shed 5 bases, J shed 1 base, and the junction held 9 bases outside the gene matches. The CDR3 loop reads CASSTPLAGGTDTQYF. The CDR3 DNA follows: TGTGCCAGCAGTACGCCACTGGCGGGGGGCACAGATACGCAGTATTTT.

CDR3 coding DNA: TGTGCCAGCATATACGCGCGGGGTTCCACAGATACGCAGTATTTT. Protein: CASIYARGSTDTQYF. This rearrangement joins TRBV6-5 to TRBJ2-3; possible D gene TRBD2, 6 bases. The CDR3 covers 15 residues. The V end was cut by 7 bases, the J end by 2 bases, with 16 bases between. The germline V gene encodes CDR1 MNHEY and CDR2 SVGAGI.

In its sample, this clone was seen a few times. V and J are TRBV18 and TRBJ1-4; 9 bases are shared with TRBD1. The ends lost 3 bases at V and 7 bases at J; junction bases unmatched: 6. This CDR3 comprises 15 residues. The V gene's germline CDR1 is KGHSH and CDR2 LQKENI. The CDR3 spells CASSPLGQGSEKLFF. CDR3 nucleotide sequence: TGTGCCAGCTCACCCCTAGGACAGGGGTCTGAAAAACTGTTTTTT. The full variable domain, with the rest looked up from reference TRBV18 and TRBJ1-4, is NAGVMQNPRHLVRRRGQEARLRCSPMKGHSHVYWYRQLPEEGLKFMVYLQKENIIDESGMPKERFSAEFPKEGPSILRIQQVVRGDSAAYFCASSPLGQGSEKLFFGSGTQLSVL.

The V call is TRBV11-2, the J call TRBJ2-3; D unresolved. CDR3 length: 15 residues. The V end was cut by 2 bases, the J end by 2 bases, with 11 bases between. Germline V lookup: CDR1 SGHAT, CDR2 FQNNGV. CDR3 loop: CASSLLAPATDTQYF. CDR3 in DNA: TGTGCCAGCAGCTTATTAGCACCCGCCACAGATACGCAGTATTTT.

The rearrangement links TRBV6-4 to TRBJ1-5; D call uncertain. Trimming shortened V by 2 bases and J by 4 bases, and 6 bases separated the two germline ends. CDR1 MRHNA and CDR2 SNTAGT come from the germline V gene. The CDR3 loop spans 13 amino acids. For the CDR3, the DNA is TGTGCCAGCAGTGACAGCGAGAATCAGCCCCAGCATTTT. It translates to CASSDSENQPQHF.

This rearrangement joins TRBV28 to TRBJ2-7; 9 bases match TRBD2. V was pared by 5 bases and J by 3 bases, with 5 bases of the junction left unmatched. Germline CDR1 is MDHEN and CDR2 is SYDVKM. The CDR3 runs to 14 residues. In nucleotides, the CDR3 is TGTGCCAGCAGTCTTAGCGGGAGAGGCTACGAGCAGTACTTC. Protein: CASSLSGRGYEQYF.

The rearrangement uses TRBV9 and TRBJ2-2; 9 nucleotides line up with TRBD2. The CDR3 consists of 18 residues. V was pared by 4 bases and J by 3 bases, with 13 bases of the junction left unmatched. Germline V lookup: CDR1 SGDLS, CDR2 YYNGEE. CDR3 sequence: CASSTGLAGRGYTGELFF. CDR3 sequence (DNA): TGTGCCAGCAGCACGGGACTAGCAGGGAGGGGCTACACCGGGGAGCTGTTTTTT.

V is TRBV5-5 and J is TRBJ2-3; D remains ambiguous. CDR3 length: 15 amino acids. Germline values: CDR1 SGHKS, CDR2 YYEKEE (reference sequence). V dropped 4 bases and J dropped 0 bases, with 12 bases sitting between them. In DNA, the CDR3 is TGTGCCAGCAGCCGCGGCAGTACTAGCACAGATACGCAGTATTTT. Its protein product is CASSRGSTSTDTQYF.